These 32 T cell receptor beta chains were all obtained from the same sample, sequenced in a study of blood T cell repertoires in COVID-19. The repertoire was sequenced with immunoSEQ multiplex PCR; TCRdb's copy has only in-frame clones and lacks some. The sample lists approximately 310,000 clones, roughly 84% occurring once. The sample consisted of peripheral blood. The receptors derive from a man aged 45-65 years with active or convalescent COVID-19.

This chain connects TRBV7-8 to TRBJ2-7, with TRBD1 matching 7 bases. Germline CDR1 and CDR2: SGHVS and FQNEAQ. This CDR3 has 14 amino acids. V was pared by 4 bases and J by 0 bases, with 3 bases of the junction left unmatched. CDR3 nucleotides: TGTGCCAGCAGCTCGGGACAGCTCTCCTACGAGCAGTACTTC. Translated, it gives CASSSGQLSYEQYF.

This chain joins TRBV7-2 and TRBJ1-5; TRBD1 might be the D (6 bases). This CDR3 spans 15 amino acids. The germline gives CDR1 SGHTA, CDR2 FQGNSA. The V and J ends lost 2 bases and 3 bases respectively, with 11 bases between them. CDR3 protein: CASSLLTGLNQPQHF. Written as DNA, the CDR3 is TGTGCCAGCAGCTTACTAACAGGGCTCAATCAGCCCCAGCATTTT.

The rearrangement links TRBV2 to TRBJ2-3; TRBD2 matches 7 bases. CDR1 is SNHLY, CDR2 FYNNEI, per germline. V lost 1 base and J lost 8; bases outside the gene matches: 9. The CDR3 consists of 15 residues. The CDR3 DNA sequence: TGTGCCAGCAGTGAAGAGCCAGGACTAGTCCTTACGCAGTATTTT. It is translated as CASSEEPGLVLTQYF. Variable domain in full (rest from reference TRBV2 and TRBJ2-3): EPEVTQTPSHQVTQMGQEVILRCVPISNHLYFYWYRQILGQKVEFLVSFYNNEISEKSEIFDDQFSVERPDGSNFTLKIRSTKLEDSAMYFCASSEEPGLVLTQYFGPGTRLTVL.

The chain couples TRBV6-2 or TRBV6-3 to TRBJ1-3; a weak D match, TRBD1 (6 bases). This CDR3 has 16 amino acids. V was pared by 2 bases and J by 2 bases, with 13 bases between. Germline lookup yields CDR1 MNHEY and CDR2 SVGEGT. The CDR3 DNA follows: TGTGCCAGCAGTTACGGCACCAGGGGCACTGGAAACACCATATATTTT. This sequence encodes CASSYGTRGTGNTIYF.

CDR3: CATSRDRGWTEAFF. CDR3 sequence (DNA): TGTGCCACCAGCAGAGATAGGGGGTGGACTGAAGCTTTCTTT. The V call is TRBV15, the J call TRBJ1-1; maybe TRBD1 (6 bases). Trimming stripped 0 bases from V and 5 bases from J, with 10 bases between. From germline, CDR1 is LNHNV and CDR2 YYDKDF (reference sequence). The CDR3 extends over 14 amino acids.

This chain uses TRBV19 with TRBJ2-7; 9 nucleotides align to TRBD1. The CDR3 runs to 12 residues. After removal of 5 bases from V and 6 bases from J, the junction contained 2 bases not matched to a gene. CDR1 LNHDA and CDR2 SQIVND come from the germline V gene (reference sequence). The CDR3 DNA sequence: TGTGCCAGTAGTGTGACAGGGGGCGAGCAGTACTTC. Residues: CASSVTGGEQYF. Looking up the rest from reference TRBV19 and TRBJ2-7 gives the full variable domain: DGGITQSPKYLFRKEGQNVTLSCEQNLNHDAMYWYRQDPGQGLRLIYYSQIVNDFQKGDIAEGYSVSREKKESFPLTVTSAQKNPTAFYLCASSVTGGEQYFGPGTRLTVT.

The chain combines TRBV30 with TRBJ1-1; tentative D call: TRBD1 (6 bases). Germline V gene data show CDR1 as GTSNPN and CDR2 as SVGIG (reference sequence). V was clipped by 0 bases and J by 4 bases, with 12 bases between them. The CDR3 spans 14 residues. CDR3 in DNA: TGTGCCTGGAGTGTACACCAGGGGATCACTGAAGCTTTCTTT. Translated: CAWSVHQGITEAFF.

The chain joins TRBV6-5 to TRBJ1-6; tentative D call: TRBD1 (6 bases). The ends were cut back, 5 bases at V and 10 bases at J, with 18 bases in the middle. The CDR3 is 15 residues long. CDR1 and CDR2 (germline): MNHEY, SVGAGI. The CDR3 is CASSPGQNEYSPLHF. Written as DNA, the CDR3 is TGTGCCAGCAGTCCCGGACAGAATGAATACTCACCCCTCCACTTT.

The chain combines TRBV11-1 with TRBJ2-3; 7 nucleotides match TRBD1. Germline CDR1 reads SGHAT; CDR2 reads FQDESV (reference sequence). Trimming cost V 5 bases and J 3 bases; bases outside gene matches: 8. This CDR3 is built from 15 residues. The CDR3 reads CASSPRGQSTDTQYF. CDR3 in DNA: TGTGCCAGCAGCCCTAGGGGACAGTCAACAGATACGCAGTATTTT.

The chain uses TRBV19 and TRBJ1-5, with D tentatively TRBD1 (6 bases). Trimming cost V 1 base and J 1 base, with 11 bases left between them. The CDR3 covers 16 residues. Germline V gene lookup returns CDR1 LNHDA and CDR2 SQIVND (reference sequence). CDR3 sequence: CASSIGVRGSNQPQHF. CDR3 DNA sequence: TGTGCCAGTAGTATAGGGGTCAGGGGAAGCAATCAGCCCCAGCATTTT.

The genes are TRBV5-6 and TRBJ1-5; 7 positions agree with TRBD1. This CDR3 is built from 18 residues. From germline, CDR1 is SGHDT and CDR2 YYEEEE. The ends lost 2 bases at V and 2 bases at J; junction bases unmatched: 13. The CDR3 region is CASSFDRAWEVGNQPQHF. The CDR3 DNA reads TGTGCCAGCAGCTTTGACAGGGCCTGGGAAGTTGGCAATCAGCCCCAGCATTTT. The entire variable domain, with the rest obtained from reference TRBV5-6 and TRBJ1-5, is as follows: DAGVTQSPTHLIKTRGQQVTLRCSPKSGHDTVSWYQQALGQGPQFIFQYYEEEERQRGNFPDRFSGHQFPNYSSELNVNALLLGDSALYLCASSFDRAWEVGNQPQHFGDGTRLSIL.

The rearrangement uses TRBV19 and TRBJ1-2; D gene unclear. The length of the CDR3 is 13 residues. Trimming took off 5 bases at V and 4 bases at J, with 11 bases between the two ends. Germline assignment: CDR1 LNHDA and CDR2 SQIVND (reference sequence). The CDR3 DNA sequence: TGTGCCAGTAGTGGTTCCCCCAGCTATGGCTACACCTTC. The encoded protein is CASSGSPSYGYTF.

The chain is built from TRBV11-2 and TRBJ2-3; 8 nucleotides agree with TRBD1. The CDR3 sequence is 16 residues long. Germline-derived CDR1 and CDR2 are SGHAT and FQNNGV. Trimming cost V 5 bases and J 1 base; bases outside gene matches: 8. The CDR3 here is CASSLPDRDGTDTQYF. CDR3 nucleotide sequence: TGTGCCAGCAGCCTTCCGGACAGGGATGGCACAGATACGCAGTATTTT.

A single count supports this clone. The CDR3 nucleotides are TGTGCCAGCAGTACACCAGGGGTTCAGTCACCCCTCCACTTT. Encoded protein: CASSTPGVQSPLHF. The chain uses TRBV6-6 and TRBJ1-6, with D possibly matching TRBD1 (6 bases). Trimming left V 5 bases short and J 10 bases short, with 15 bases between. The CDR3 sequence is 14 residues long. Germline CDR1 MNHNY, CDR2 SVGAGI (reference sequence).

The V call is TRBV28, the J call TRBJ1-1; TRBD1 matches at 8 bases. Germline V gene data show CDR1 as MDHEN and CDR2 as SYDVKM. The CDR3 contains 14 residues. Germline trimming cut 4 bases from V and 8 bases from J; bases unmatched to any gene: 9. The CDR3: CASSSPQGAQEAFF. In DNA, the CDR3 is TGTGCCAGCAGTTCCCCGCAGGGGGCTCAGGAAGCTTTCTTT.

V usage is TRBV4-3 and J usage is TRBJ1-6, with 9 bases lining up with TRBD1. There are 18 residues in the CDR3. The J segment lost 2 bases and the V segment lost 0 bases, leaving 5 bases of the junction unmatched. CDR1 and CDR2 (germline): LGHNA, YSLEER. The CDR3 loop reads CASSQDGTGSAYNSPLHF. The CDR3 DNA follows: TGCGCCAGCAGCCAAGACGGGACAGGGTCGGCCTATAATTCACCCCTCCACTTT.

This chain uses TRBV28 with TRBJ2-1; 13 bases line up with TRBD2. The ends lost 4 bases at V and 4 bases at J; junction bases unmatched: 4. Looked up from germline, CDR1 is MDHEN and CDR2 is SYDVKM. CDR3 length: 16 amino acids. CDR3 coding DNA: TGTGCCAGCAGTTCCGGGACTAGCGGGATGTACAATGAGCAGTTCTTC. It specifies CASSSGTSGMYNEQFF.

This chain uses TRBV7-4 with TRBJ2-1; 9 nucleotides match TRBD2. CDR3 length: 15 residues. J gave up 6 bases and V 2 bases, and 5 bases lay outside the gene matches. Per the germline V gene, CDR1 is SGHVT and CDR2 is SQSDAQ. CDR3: CASSLWCGRGNEQFF. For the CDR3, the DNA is TGTGCCAGCAGCTTATGGTGCGGGAGGGGCAATGAGCAGTTCTTC.

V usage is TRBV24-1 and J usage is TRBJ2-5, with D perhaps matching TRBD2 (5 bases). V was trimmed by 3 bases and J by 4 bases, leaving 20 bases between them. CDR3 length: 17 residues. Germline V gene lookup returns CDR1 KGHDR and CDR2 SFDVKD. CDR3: CATSDPSEAGDGETQYF. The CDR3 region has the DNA TGTGCCACCAGTGATCCCTCAGAGGCGGGCGACGGAGAGACCCAGTACTTC.

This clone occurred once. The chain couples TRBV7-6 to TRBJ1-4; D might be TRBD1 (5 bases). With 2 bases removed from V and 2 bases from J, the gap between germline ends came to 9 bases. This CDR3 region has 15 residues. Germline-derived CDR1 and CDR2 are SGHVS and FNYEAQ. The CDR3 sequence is CASSLIRATNEKLFF. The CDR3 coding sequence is TGTGCCAGCAGCTTAATCAGGGCTACTAATGAAAAACTGTTTTTT.

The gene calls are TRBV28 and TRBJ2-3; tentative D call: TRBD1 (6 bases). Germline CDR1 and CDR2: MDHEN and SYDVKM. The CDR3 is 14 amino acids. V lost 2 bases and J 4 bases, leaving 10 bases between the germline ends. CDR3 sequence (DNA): TGTGCCAGCAGTTTAACCCAGGGGCCAGATACGCAGTATTTT. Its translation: CASSLTQGPDTQYF.

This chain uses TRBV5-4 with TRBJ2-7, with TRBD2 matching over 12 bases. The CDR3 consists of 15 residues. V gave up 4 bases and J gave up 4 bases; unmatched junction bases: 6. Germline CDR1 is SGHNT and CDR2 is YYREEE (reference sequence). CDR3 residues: CASSPTSGGLYEQYF. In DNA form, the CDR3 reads TGTGCCAGCAGCCCGACTAGCGGGGGATTGTACGAGCAGTACTTC.

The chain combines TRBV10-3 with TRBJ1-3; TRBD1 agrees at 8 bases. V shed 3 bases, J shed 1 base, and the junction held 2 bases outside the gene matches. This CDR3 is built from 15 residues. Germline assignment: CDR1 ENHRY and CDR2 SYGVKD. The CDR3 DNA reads TGTGCCATCAGTGACACAGGGGGATCTGGAAACACCATATATTTT. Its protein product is CAISDTGGSGNTIYF.

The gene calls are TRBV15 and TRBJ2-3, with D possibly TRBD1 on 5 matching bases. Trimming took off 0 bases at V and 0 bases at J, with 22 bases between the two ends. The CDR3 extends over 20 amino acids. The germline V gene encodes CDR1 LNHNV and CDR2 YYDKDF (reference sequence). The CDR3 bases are TGTGCCACCAGCAGAGAAGGGGCAGCAAACTCCTTATTTAGCACAGATACGCAGTATTTT. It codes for CATSREGAANSLFSTDTQYF.

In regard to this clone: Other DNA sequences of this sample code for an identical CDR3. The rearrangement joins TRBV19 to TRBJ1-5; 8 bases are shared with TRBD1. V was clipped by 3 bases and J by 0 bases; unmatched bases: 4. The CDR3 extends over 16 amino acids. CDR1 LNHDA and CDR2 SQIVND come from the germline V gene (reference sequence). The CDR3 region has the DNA TGTGCCAGTAGTATCCGGACAGGGAATAGCAATCAGCCCCAGCATTTT. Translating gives CASSIRTGNSNQPQHF.

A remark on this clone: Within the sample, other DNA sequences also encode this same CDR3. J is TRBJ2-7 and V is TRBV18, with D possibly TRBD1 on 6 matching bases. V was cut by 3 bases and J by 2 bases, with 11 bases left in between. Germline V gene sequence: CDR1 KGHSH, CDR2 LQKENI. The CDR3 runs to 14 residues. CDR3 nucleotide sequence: TGTGCCAGCTCACCGGGCAGGGGACCCTACGAGCAGTACTTC. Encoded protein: CASSPGRGPYEQYF.

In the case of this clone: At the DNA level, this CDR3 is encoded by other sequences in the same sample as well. CDR3 nucleotides: TGTGCCAGCAGCCAAGATCGCGGGAGCTCCTACGAGCAGTACTTC. This sequence encodes CASSQDRGSSYEQYF. V is TRBV4-2 and J is TRBJ2-7; TRBD2 aligns across 7 bases. Looked up from germline, CDR1 is LGHNA and CDR2 is YNFKEQ. The CDR3 consists of 15 residues. Trimming cost V 0 bases and J 0 bases; bases outside gene matches: 2.

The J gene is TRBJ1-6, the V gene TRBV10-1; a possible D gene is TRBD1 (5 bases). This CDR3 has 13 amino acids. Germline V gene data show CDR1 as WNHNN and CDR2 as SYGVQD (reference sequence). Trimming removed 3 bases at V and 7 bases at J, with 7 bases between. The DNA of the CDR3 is TGCGCCAGCAGTGAACAGGTCAATTCACCCCTCCACTTT. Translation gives CASSEQVNSPLHF.

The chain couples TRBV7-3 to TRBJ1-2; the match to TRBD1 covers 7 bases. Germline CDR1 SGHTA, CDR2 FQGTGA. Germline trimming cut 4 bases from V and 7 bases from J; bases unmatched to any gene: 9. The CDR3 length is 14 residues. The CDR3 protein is CASSSGTVLGGYTF. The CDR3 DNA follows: TGTGCCAGCAGCTCTGGGACAGTCTTAGGTGGCTACACCTTC. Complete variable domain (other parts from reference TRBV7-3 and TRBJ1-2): GAGVSQTPSNKVTEKGKYVELRCDPISGHTALYWYRQSLGQGPEFLIYFQGTGAADDSGLPNDRFFAVRPEGSVSTLKIQRTERGDSAVYLCASSSGTVLGGYTFGSGTRLTVV.

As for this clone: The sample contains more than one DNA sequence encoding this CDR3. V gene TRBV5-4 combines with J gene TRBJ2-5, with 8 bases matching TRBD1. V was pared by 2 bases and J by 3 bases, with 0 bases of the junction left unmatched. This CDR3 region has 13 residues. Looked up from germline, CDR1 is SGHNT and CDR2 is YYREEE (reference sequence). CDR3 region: CASSLQGEETQYF. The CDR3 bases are TGTGCCAGCAGCTTACAGGGGGAAGAGACCCAGTACTTC.

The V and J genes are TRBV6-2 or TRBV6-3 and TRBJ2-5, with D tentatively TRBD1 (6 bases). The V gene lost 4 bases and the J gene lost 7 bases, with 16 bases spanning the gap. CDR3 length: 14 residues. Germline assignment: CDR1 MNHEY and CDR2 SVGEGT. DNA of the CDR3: TGTGCCAGCAGTTTCCCGACAGGTCGAGGGACCCAGTACTTC. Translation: CASSFPTGRGTQYF.

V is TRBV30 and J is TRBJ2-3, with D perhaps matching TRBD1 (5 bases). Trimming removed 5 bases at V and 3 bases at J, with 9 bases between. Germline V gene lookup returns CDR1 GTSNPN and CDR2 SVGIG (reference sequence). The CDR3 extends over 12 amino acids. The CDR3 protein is CAWHPGTDTQYF. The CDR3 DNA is TGTGCCTGGCACCCAGGGACAGATACGCAGTATTTT.